The 13 T cell receptor beta chains below all came from one sample that was sequenced in a study of cytomegalovirus exposure and HLA in healthy donors. The PCR contained 60 Vbeta and 13 Jbeta primers. Only in-frame clones appear in the TCRdb table, and some are missing; sequencing was by immunoSEQ multiplex PCR. The sample has about 130,000 clones, roughly 78% seen once. Material for sequencing was PBMCs. The receptor source for this set is a man aged 25-45 years in good health and CMV-seropositive.

DNA for the CDR3: TGTGCCAGCAGCTTAACTCAGGGAGGCTACACCTTC. Encoded protein: CASSLTQGGYTF. J is TRBJ1-2 and V is TRBV9, with D possibly TRBD1 on 5 matching bases. Germline-derived CDR1 and CDR2 are SGDLS and YYNGEE. Trimming pared 4 bases from V and 8 bases from J, leaving 12 bases between. CDR3 length: 12 residues. Variable domain in full (rest from reference TRBV9 and TRBJ1-2): DSGVTQTPKHLITATGQRVTLRCSPRSGDLSVYWYQQSLDQGLQFLIQYYNGEERAKGNILERFSAQQFPDLHSELNLSSLELGDSALYFCASSLTQGGYTFGSGTRLTVV.

The chain carries TRBV19 and TRBJ1-2; possible D gene TRBD1, 6 bases. Germline V gives CDR1 LNHDA, CDR2 SQIVND (reference sequence). The V gene lost 3 bases and the J gene lost 5 bases, with 22 bases spanning the gap. The CDR3 consists of 17 residues. This CDR3 is CASSMFFRQAQSYGYTF. CDR3 sequence (DNA): TGTGCCAGTAGTATGTTTTTTAGACAGGCACAATCTTATGGCTACACCTTC.

The gene calls are TRBV18 and TRBJ2-3; 7 bases agree with TRBD1. CDR3 size: 14 residues. Per the germline V gene, CDR1 is KGHSH and CDR2 is LQKENI. V was pared by 5 bases and J by 2 bases, with 4 bases of the junction left unmatched. CDR3 sequence (DNA): TGTGCCAGCTCAACGGGACAGTACACAGATACGCAGTATTTT. Protein product: CASSTGQYTDTQYF. The variable domain in full, with the rest retrieved from reference TRBV18 and TRBJ2-3, is NAGVMQNPRHLVRRRGQEARLRCSPMKGHSHVYWYRQLPEEGLKFMVYLQKENIIDESGMPKERFSAEFPKEGPSILRIQQVVRGDSAAYFCASSTGQYTDTQYFGPGTRLTVL.

The genes are TRBV6-1 and TRBJ1-4; the D gene is possibly TRBD1 (6 bases). V gave up 3 bases and J gave up 7 bases, with 9 bases separating them. CDR1 MNHNS and CDR2 SASEGT come from the germline V gene. The CDR3 is 13 residues long. This chain's CDR3 is CASSEDRGEKLFF. In DNA, the CDR3 is TGTGCCAGCAGTGAGGACAGAGGTGAAAAACTGTTTTTT.

The CDR3 region is CASSVRQGIVYNEQFF. In DNA, the CDR3 is TGTGCCAGCAGTGTTCGACAGGGGATTGTCTACAATGAGCAGTTCTTC. The rearrangement joins TRBV2 to TRBJ2-1; 8 bases map to TRBD1. Unmatched junction bases numbered 8, after V lost 4 bases and J lost 3 bases. Germline CDR1 SNHLY, CDR2 FYNNEI. The CDR3 is 16 amino acids.

This chain uses TRBV4-2 with TRBJ1-1, with D possibly matching TRBD1 (6 bases). Germline CDR1 LGHNA, CDR2 YNFKEQ. V lost 5 bases to trimming and J lost 3 bases, with 16 bases between them. The CDR3 covers 15 residues. The CDR3 coding sequence is TGTGCCAGCAGCAGCCTCGGACAGCCCGACACTGAAGCTTTCTTT. It encodes CASSSLGQPDTEAFF.

The chain links TRBV11-2 to TRBJ1-4, with D possibly matching TRBD1 (5 bases). Trimming pared 4 bases from V and 1 base from J, leaving 7 bases between. CDR3 length: 14 amino acids. Germline V gene lookup returns CDR1 SGHAT and CDR2 FQNNGV. This chain's CDR3 is CASSSRVTNEKLFF. The DNA of the CDR3 is TGTGCCAGCAGCTCCAGGGTAACTAATGAAAAACTGTTTTTT. Together with reference TRBV11-2 and TRBJ1-4, the CDR3 gives the full variable domain: EAGVAQSPRYKIIEKRQSVAFWCNPISGHATLYWYQQILGQGPKLLIQFQNNGVVDDSQLPKDRFSAERLKGVDSTLKIQPAKLEDSAVYLCASSSRVTNEKLFFGSGTQLSVL.

V and J are TRBV9 and TRBJ1-1; a possible D gene is TRBD1 (5 bases). Germline CDR1 and CDR2: SGDLS and YYNGEE. V was pared by 0 bases and J by 5 bases, with 17 bases between. The CDR3 runs to 16 residues. The DNA for the CDR3 is TGTGCCAGCAGCGTAGGTTTTCGGGGGATTGGGACTGAAGCTTTCTTT. Its translation is CASSVGFRGIGTEAFF.

The rearrangement uses TRBV30 and TRBJ2-6, with a tentative D call TRBD1 (5 bases). Trimming stripped 0 bases from V and 0 bases from J, with 12 bases between. CDR1 and CDR2 from the germline V gene are GTSNPN and SVGIG (reference sequence). CDR3 length: 17 residues. This chain's CDR3 is CAWSVGQQSSGANVLTF. The CDR3 bases are TGTGCCTGGAGTGTGGGGCAGCAAAGCTCTGGGGCCAACGTCCTGACTTTC.

The chain links TRBV6-1 to TRBJ1-1, with 8 bases aligning to TRBD1. The CDR3 is 14 amino acids. J gave up 5 bases and V 3 bases, and 5 bases lay outside the gene matches. Germline CDR1 reads MNHNS; CDR2 reads SASEGT. The CDR3 DNA sequence: TGTGCCAGCAGTGATACAGGGGGTTTTACTGAAGCTTTCTTT. It translates to CASSDTGGFTEAFF.

This clone was found once. Other nucleotide sequences in the sample specify the same CDR3. This chain connects TRBV28 to TRBJ1-3; no definite D call. V lost 2 bases to trimming and J lost 4 bases, with 3 bases between them. The CDR3 runs 12 residues. The germline gives CDR1 MDHEN, CDR2 SYDVKM. CDR3: CASSLQGNTIYF. In DNA form, the CDR3 reads TGTGCCAGCAGTTTACAGGGAAACACCATATATTTT.

The rearrangement joins TRBV7-9 to TRBJ2-1; 10 bases align to TRBD1. Germline-derived CDR1 and CDR2 are SEHNR and FQNEAQ (reference sequence). This CDR3 has 15 residues. The V and J ends lost 5 bases and 7 bases, in that order; junction bases with no gene match: 8. The CDR3 here is CASSHTDRGLNEQFF. The CDR3 nucleotides read TGTGCCAGCAGCCACACAGACAGGGGGCTGAATGAGCAGTTCTTC.

The genes are TRBV4-1 and TRBJ1-4, with unresolved D. CDR3 length: 15 residues. Trimming cost V 0 bases and J 8 bases, with 13 bases left between them. In germline, CDR1 is MGHRA, CDR2 YSYEKL. The CDR3 loop is CASSQDLQAWEKLFF. The DNA for the CDR3 is TGCGCCAGCAGCCAAGATCTTCAAGCTTGGGAAAAACTGTTTTTT.